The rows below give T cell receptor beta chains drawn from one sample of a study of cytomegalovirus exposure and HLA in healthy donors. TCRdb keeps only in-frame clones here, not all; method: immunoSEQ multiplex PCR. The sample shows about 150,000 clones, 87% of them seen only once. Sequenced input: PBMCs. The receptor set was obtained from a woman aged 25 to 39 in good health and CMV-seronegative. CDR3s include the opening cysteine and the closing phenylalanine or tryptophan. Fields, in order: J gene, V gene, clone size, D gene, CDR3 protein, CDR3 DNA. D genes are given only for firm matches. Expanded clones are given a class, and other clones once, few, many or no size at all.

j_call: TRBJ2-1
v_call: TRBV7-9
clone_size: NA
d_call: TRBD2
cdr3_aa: CASRPTGLAGGNEQFF
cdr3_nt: TGTGCCAGCAGGCCAACGGGACTAGCGGGAGGGAACGAGCAGTTCTTC

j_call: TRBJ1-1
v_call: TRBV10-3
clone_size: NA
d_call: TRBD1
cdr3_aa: CAINRGANTEAFF
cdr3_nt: TGTGCCATCAACAGGGGAGCGAACACTGAAGCTTTCTTT

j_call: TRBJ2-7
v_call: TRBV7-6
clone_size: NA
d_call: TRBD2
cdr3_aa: CASSLASGLATIYEQYF
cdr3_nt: TGTGCCAGCAGCTTAGCCTCGGGACTAGCGACCATCTACGAGCAGTACTTC

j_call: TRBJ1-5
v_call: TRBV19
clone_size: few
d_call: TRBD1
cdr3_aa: CATQGADQPQHF
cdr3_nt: TGTGCCACTCAGGGGGCCGATCAGCCCCAGCATTTT

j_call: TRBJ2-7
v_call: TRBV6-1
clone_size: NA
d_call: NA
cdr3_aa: CASRAGVGGRLEQYF
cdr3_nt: TGTGCCAGCAGGGCCGGGGTAGGAGGCAGGCTCGAGCAGTACTTC

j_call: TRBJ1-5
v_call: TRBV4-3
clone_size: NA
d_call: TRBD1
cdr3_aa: CASSQTGGNQPQHF
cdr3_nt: TGCGCCAGCAGCCAAACAGGGGGAAATCAGCCCCAGCATTTT

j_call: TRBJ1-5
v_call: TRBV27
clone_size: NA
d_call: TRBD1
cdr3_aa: CASSWTGPQHF
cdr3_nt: TGTGCCAGCAGTTGGACAGGGCCCCAGCATTTT

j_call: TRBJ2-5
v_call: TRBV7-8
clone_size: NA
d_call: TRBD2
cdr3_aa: CASSKGLDLRETQYF
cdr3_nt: TGTGCCAGCAGCAAAGGACTAGACCTTCGGGAGACCCAGTACTTC

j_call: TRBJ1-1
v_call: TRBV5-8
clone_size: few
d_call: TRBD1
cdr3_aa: CASRLTGGNTEAFF
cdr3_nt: TGTGCCAGCAGGCTTACAGGGGGGAACACTGAAGCTTTCTTT

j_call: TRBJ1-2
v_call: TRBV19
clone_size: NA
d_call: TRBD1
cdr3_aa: CASYPGTGYSGYTF
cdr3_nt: TGTGCCAGTTATCCCGGGACAGGGTATTCTGGCTACACCTTC

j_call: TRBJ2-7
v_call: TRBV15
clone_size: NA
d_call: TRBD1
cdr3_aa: CATSRDRTGDEQYF
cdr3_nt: TGTGCCACCAGCAGAGATAGGACAGGGGACGAGCAGTACTTC